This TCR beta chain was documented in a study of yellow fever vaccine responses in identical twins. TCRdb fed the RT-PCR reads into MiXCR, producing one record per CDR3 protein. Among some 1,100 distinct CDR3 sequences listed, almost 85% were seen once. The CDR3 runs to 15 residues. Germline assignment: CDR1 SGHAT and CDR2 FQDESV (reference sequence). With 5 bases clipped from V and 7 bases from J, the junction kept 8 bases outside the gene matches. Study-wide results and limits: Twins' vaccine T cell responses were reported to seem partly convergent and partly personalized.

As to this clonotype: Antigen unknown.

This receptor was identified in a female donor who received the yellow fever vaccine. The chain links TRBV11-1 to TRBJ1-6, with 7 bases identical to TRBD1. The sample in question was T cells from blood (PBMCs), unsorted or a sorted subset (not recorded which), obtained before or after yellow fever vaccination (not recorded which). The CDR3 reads CASSITGTENSPLHF. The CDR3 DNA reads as TGTGCCAGCAGCATCACAGGGACAGAAAATTCACCCCTCCACTTT.